This T cell receptor beta chain was identified during a study of blood T cell repertoires in COVID-19 (TCRdb year 2020). Turning to the overall study: Collaborator samples came from the United States, Italy and Spain and covered acute and convalescent phases of COVID-19. The material from the prospective study consisted of cDNA or gDNA derived from T cells, B-cell-depleted T cells, or PBMCs. The dataset comprised deeply sampled blood TCRbeta repertoires from subjects exposed to, actively infected with, or recovered from COVID-19. The repertoires were released in a freely available public database intended as a resource for research on the immune response to SARS-CoV-2. The samples were drawn from the first 160 participants of the ongoing ImmuneRACE study and from 1,254 subjects provided by 6 global collaborators. Nearly every sample came with metadata listing a de-identified subject ID, COVID-19 status, age in years and sex. Where available, HLA class I and class II types were obtained from metadata supplied by the sample provider rather than from assay-based typing.

Broad study findings and their caveats: The amount of clinical and demographic metadata varied by source and participant and was provided uncurated.

TCRbeta CDR3 regions were amplified from genomic DNA using the immunoSEQ Assay, a bias-controlled multiplex PCR. Concerning the study's data processing: Within the assay, amplification of reference gene primers was used to estimate how many nucleated cells each sample contained. To quantify the absolute abundance of each unique TCRbeta CDR3 rearrangement, sequence reads were collapsed and filtered. For each sample, productive Simpson clonality was calculated by taking the square root of Simpson's diversity index across productive rearrangements. TCRdb took this table from immuneACCESS and kept in-frame rearrangements with V and J called. Such tables lack part of the clones; where checked against another copy, unresolved V genes explain under half of the gap, and the rest is unexplained. V and J calls and clone size follow that table, whereas D and trimming were derived from the DNA. Here the sample has a few hundred thousand clones; 75% to 90% occur a single time. Jointly, the top ten make up approximately 3% of the sample.

Germline trimming: 6 bases from V, 2 bases from J; junction bases outside gene matches: 7. The CDR3 sequence holds 15 residues, the cysteine and phenylalanine included. CDR3 DNA only is kept here, 45 bases in frame from base 1. CDR1 is given as SGHDT and CDR2 as YYEEEE, both from the germline V gene. The collaborating institutions used their own protocols to collect whole blood in K2EDTA tubes. Collaborator samples were shipped for TCRbeta analysis as frozen whole blood, isolated PBMCs, or DNA extracted from either sample type. With respect to this clone: Which antigen it targets is not known. Per-base quality was not reported, and no clone a single base away is much larger than it.

Material: peripheral blood. This receptor was identified in a woman in her twenties or thirties with active or convalescent COVID-19. The rearrangement joined TRBV5-6 to TRBJ2-3; 9 of the junction bases match TRBD2. The DNA sequence reads TGTGCCAGCACCCTGCGCGGGAGGGCCACAGATACGCAGTATTTT. It encodes CASTLRGRATDTQYF.